Listed below are T cell receptor beta chains from one sample, sequenced in a study of cytomegalovirus exposure and HLA in healthy donors. Repertoires were generated with immunoSEQ multiplex PCR, while TCRdb's copy carries only in-frame clones and drops some. Its clone listing holds roughly 150,000 clones. The sequenced material came from PBMCs. The receptors stem from a woman between 50 and 59 years old in good health and CMV-seronegative. Both conserved end residues are part of each CDR3. Each record gives: J gene, D gene, CDR3 length, V gene, CDR3 protein, CDR3 DNA. A D gene is named only where the DNA matches it firmly.

>TRBJ1-5|NA|16|TRBV4-1
CASSQVGRGSNQPQHF
TGCGCCAGCAGCCAAGTCGGGAGAGGGTCCAATCAGCCCCAGCATTTT
>TRBJ1-1|NA|15|TRBV9
CASSGKQDLNTEAFF
TGTGCCAGCAGCGGGAAACAGGACCTGAACACTGAAGCTTTCTTT
>TRBJ1-5|TRBD1|14|TRBV19
CASNLGTGGKPQHF
TGTGCCAGTAACCTCGGGACAGGGGGCAAGCCCCAGCATTTT
>TRBJ1-2|NA|14|TRBV19
CASSIAAGYYGYTF
TGTGCCAGTAGTATCGCGGCGGGATACTATGGCTACACCTTC
>TRBJ2-1|NA|15|TRBV9
CASSVRLWGWNEQFF
TGTGCCAGCAGCGTACGGTTATGGGGCTGGAATGAGCAGTTCTTC
>TRBJ2-5|NA|14|TRBV25-1
CASSEWSPQETQYF
TGTGCCAGCAGTGAATGGAGTCCTCAAGAGACCCAGTACTTC
>TRBJ2-7|TRBD2|15|TRBV7-2
CASSLARGGAREQYF
TGTGCCAGCAGCTTAGCGCGGGGGGGGGCAAGGGAGCAGTACTTC
>TRBJ1-1|NA|18|TRBV15
CATSRDPREMTTNTEAFF
TGTGCCACCAGCAGAGATCCCCGGGAGATGACAACGAACACTGAAGCTTTCTTT
>TRBJ2-2|TRBD1|15|TRBV7-6
CASSLGDRFSGELFF
TGTGCCAGCAGCTTAGGGGACAGATTCTCCGGGGAGCTGTTTTTT
>TRBJ2-1|TRBD2|19|TRBV7-9
CASSLVGMGLAGAYNEQFF
TGTGCCAGCAGCTTAGTTGGGATGGGACTAGCGGGGGCCTACAATGAGCAGTTCTTC
>TRBJ2-3|TRBD1|18|TRBV7-9
CAPRLRDRGLMGTDTQYF
TGTGCTCCCAGGCTACGGGACAGGGGGCTGATGGGCACAGATACGCAGTATTTT
>TRBJ2-3|NA|12|TRBV7-3
CASSLPTDTQYF
TGTGCCAGCAGCCTACCCACAGATACGCAGTATTTT
>TRBJ2-2|NA|14|TRBV30
CAWSRLASAGELFF
TGTGCCTGGAGTCGATTGGCTAGCGCCGGGGAGCTGTTTTTT
>TRBJ1-4|NA|16|TRBV5-1
CASSLAFPGVDEKLFF
TGCGCCAGCAGCTTGGCTTTTCCAGGGGTTGATGAAAAACTGTTTTTT
>TRBJ1-6|TRBD1|17|TRBV30
CAWSVRQGETYNSPLHF
TGTGCCTGGAGTGTTCGACAGGGTGAAACCTATAATTCACCCCTCCACTTT
>TRBJ1-1|NA|15|TRBV9
CASSPHQALNTEAFF
TGTGCCAGCAGCCCCCATCAGGCTCTGAACACTGAAGCTTTCTTT
>TRBJ2-3|TRBD2|17|TRBV5-1
CASSFGSGTSGTDTQYF
TGCGCCAGCAGCTTCGGCTCCGGGACTAGCGGGACAGATACGCAGTATTTT
>TRBJ2-3|TRBD2|17|TRBV9
CASSVAALAGGIDTQYF
TGTGCCAGCAGCGTAGCCGCACTAGCGGGAGGGATAGATACGCAGTATTTT
>TRBJ1-4|TRBD1|15|TRBV5-6
CASSLGKGAIEKLFF
TGTGCCAGCAGCTTGGGAAAGGGGGCGATTGAAAAACTGTTTTTT
>TRBJ2-7|NA|17|TRBV9
CASSAQALAGPSWEQYF
TGTGCCAGCAGCGCCCAGGCCTTGGCGGGACCGTCCTGGGAGCAGTACTTC
>TRBJ2-2|NA|15|TRBV6-1
CASRADRVKAGELFF
TGTGCCAGCAGGGCAGACAGAGTAAAGGCCGGGGAGCTGTTTTTT
>TRBJ2-5|NA|14|TRBV6-5
CASSYREWGETQYF
TGTGCCAGCAGTTACCGGGAGTGGGGAGAGACCCAGTACTTC
>TRBJ2-1|NA|15|TRBV18
CASSPGLIEGNEQFF
TGTGCCAGCTCACCTGGACTAATAGAGGGCAATGAGCAGTTCTTC
>TRBJ1-1|NA|13|TRBV30
CAWSKTGNTEAFF
TGTGCCTGGAGTAAAACAGGGAACACTGAAGCTTTCTTT
>TRBJ2-5|TRBD1|15|TRBV28
CASSPPGQGVKTQYF
TGTGCCAGCAGTCCTCCGGGACAGGGGGTTAAGACCCAGTACTTC
>TRBJ2-3|NA|14|TRBV28
CASSFGHSTDTQYF
TGTGCCAGCAGTTTCGGACACAGCACAGATACGCAGTATTTT
>TRBJ1-1|TRBD1|16|TRBV18
CASSPLRDRVNTEAFF
TGTGCCAGCTCACCACTCCGTGACAGGGTGAACACTGAAGCTTTCTTT
>TRBJ2-1|NA|11|TRBV19
CASSIGSEQFF
TGTGCCAGTAGTATTGGTAGCGAGCAGTTCTTC
>TRBJ1-1|TRBD1|14|TRBV5-1
CASSSGTGNTEAFF
TGCGCCAGCAGCTCTGGGACAGGGAACACTGAAGCTTTCTTT
>TRBJ2-2|NA|13|TRBV6-6
CASSYVLAGELFF
TGTGCCAGCAGTTACGTACTCGCCGGGGAGCTGTTTTTT
>TRBJ2-1|TRBD1|15|TRBV5-1
CASSSGTGHHNEQFF
TGCGCCAGCAGCTCCGGGACAGGGCACCACAATGAGCAGTTCTTC
>TRBJ1-1|NA|15|TRBV7-2
CASSLGGGGNTEAFF
TGTGCCAGCAGCTTAGGTGGCGGTGGGAACACTGAAGCTTTCTTT
>TRBJ1-4|NA|15|TRBV19
CASSIAHSGEEKLFF
TGTGCCAGTAGTATAGCCCACAGCGGGGAGGAAAAACTGTTTTTT
>TRBJ2-7|TRBD2|13|TRBV6-1
CASSIDGGDEQYF
TGTGCCAGCAGTATAGACGGGGGGGACGAGCAGTACTTC
>TRBJ2-1|TRBD1|19|TRBV5-1
CASSLGDRVGPSSYNEQFF
TGCGCCAGCAGCTTGGGGGACAGGGTCGGCCCGAGCTCCTACAATGAGCAGTTCTTC
>TRBJ2-1|TRBD2|20|TRBV4-3
CASSQQPTYGTTFPHNEQFF
TGCGCCAGCAGCCAACAACCTACTTACGGGACTACCTTTCCCCACAATGAGCAGTTCTTC
>TRBJ1-2|TRBD1|14|TRBV4-2
CASSRRQGASGYTF
TGTGCCAGCAGCCGGCGTCAGGGGGCAAGTGGCTACACCTTC
>TRBJ2-7|TRBD1|14|TRBV5-1
CASSLGTGQGRQYF
TGCGCCAGCAGCTTGGGGACCGGACAGGGCCGGCAGTACTTC
>TRBJ1-4|TRBD1|14|TRBV27
CASGWDRGGEKLFF
TGTGCCAGCGGATGGGACAGGGGCGGGGAAAAACTGTTTTTT
>TRBJ1-1|NA|12|TRBV5-6
CASSLIGSEAFF
TGTGCCAGCAGCTTGATCGGGTCTGAAGCTTTCTTT
>TRBJ2-1|NA|16|TRBV6-5
CASSYSGSGVGNEQFF
TGTGCCAGCAGTTACTCGGGGTCAGGGGTCGGCAATGAGCAGTTCTTC
>TRBJ2-3|NA|15|TRBV7-2
CASSLVSSSPGTQYF
TGTGCCAGCAGCTTGGTTTCTAGCAGCCCAGGTACGCAGTATTTT
>TRBJ1-1|NA|15|TRBV5-1
CASTGGEIGNTEAFF
TGCGCCAGCACGGGGGGGGAAATCGGGAACACTGAAGCTTTCTTT
>TRBJ2-5|NA|16|TRBV5-4
CASSSPKAGYQETQYF
TGTGCCAGCAGCTCACCAAAAGCAGGGTACCAAGAGACCCAGTACTTC
>TRBJ1-2|NA|14|TRBV28
CASSLPGTTHGYTF
TGTGCCAGCAGTTTACCGGGGACAACCCATGGCTACACCTTC
>TRBJ2-7|NA|14|TRBV25-1
CASREARTPSEQYF
TGTGCCAGCCGAGAGGCCAGGACACCCTCCGAGCAGTACTTC
>TRBJ2-3|NA|13|TRBV5-1
CASSSPSTDTQYF
TGCGCCAGCAGCTCTCCTAGCACAGATACGCAGTATTTT